Listed below are T cell receptor beta chains from one sample, sequenced in a study of T cells in Graves' hyperthyroidism and ophthalmopathy. TCRdb called the multiplex PCR reads again in MiXCR, with one record for every CDR3 protein. The sample lists roughly 500,000 distinct CDR3 sequences, over 45% occurring once. Sequencing was carried out using peripheral blood or thyroid tissue (not recorded which). These TCRs come from an adult woman with Graves' disease, either hyperthyroidism or ophthalmopathy (not recorded which). Each CDR3 is given with its conserved first and last residue. Each record gives: J gene, clone size, D gene, V gene, CDR3 DNA, CDR3 protein. A D gene is named only where the DNA matches it firmly. Clone size, where shown, is once, few, many, or a class for clones that have expanded.

j_gene: TRBJ1-1
abundance: NA
d_gene: TRBD1
v_gene: TRBV19
CDR3nt: TGTGCCAGTAGTATGAGGGGGCGATGGACTGAAGCTTTCTTT
CDR3aa: CASSMRGRWTEAFF

j_gene: TRBJ2-3
abundance: many
d_gene: TRBD1
v_gene: TRBV7-6
CDR3nt: TGTGCCAGCAGCTTGGGACAGCAGGAGGCAGATACGCAGTATTTT
CDR3aa: CASSLGQQEADTQYF

j_gene: TRBJ1-5
abundance: once
d_gene: TRBD1
v_gene: TRBV6-1
CDR3nt: TGTGCCAGCTCCGACAGGGCATCCCAGCCCCAGCATTTT
CDR3aa: CASSDRASQPQHF

j_gene: TRBJ2-5
abundance: NA
d_gene: TRBD2
v_gene: TRBV20-1
CDR3nt: TGCAGTGCTAGTCCTGGACTAGCGGGAGGGGAGACCCAGTACTTC
CDR3aa: CSASPGLAGGETQYF

j_gene: TRBJ2-5
abundance: NA
d_gene: NA
v_gene: TRBV24-1
CDR3nt: TGTGCCACCAGTGATTTGGGAGGGAAGGAGACCCAGTACTTC
CDR3aa: CATSDLGGKETQYF

j_gene: TRBJ1-1
abundance: NA
d_gene: NA
v_gene: TRBV9
CDR3nt: TGTGCCAGCAGCGTAGCCGCAGAGGCCCACCTTGGAGCTTTCTTT
CDR3aa: CASSVAAEAHLGAFF

j_gene: TRBJ1-1
abundance: NA
d_gene: NA
v_gene: TRBV9
CDR3nt: TGTGCCAGCAGCCCGAGCGGGGGCTTGGAGACTGAAGCTTTCTTT
CDR3aa: CASSPSGGLETEAFF

j_gene: TRBJ2-7
abundance: NA
d_gene: NA
v_gene: TRBV7-8
CDR3nt: TGTGCCAGCAGCTTAGCAAGCGGCGAGCAGTACTTC
CDR3aa: CASSLASGEQYF

j_gene: TRBJ1-5
abundance: many
d_gene: NA
v_gene: TRBV12-5
CDR3nt: TGTGCTAGTGGTTTGGAGAATCAGCCCCAGCATTTT
CDR3aa: CASGLENQPQHF

j_gene: TRBJ2-1
abundance: NA
d_gene: TRBD2
v_gene: TRBV29-1
CDR3nt: TGCAGCGTTAGAGCGGGAGGGCCTCCTGAGCAGTTCTTC
CDR3aa: CSVRAGGPPEQFF

j_gene: TRBJ1-4
abundance: NA
d_gene: NA
v_gene: TRBV20-1
CDR3nt: TGCAGTGCTTTTTCTAGGACTAATGAAAAACTGTTTTTT
CDR3aa: CSAFSRTNEKLFF

j_gene: TRBJ1-1
abundance: NA
d_gene: TRBD1
v_gene: TRBV7-8
CDR3nt: TGTGCCAGCTCTTCCAGGGGGGGGGTGGGGACTGAAGCTTTCTTT
CDR3aa: CASSSRGGVGTEAFF

j_gene: TRBJ1-3
abundance: many
d_gene: NA
v_gene: TRBV7-6
CDR3nt: TGTGCCAGCAGTCCGAGGTGGGGCTCTGGAAACACCATATATTTT
CDR3aa: CASSPRWGSGNTIYF

j_gene: TRBJ2-7
abundance: many
d_gene: TRBD2
v_gene: TRBV7-2
CDR3nt: TGTGCCAGCAGCAACCCGGGACTAGTTCCCTACGAGCAGTACTTC
CDR3aa: CASSNPGLVPYEQYF

j_gene: TRBJ2-7
abundance: few
d_gene: NA
v_gene: TRBV7-9
CDR3nt: TGTGCCAGCAACCAGGGTAACGAGCAGTACTTC
CDR3aa: CASNQGNEQYF

j_gene: TRBJ1-6
abundance: NA
d_gene: NA
v_gene: TRBV20-1
CDR3nt: TGCAGTGCTAGTAGGGTGGCAAGCTCCTATAATTCACCCCTCCACTTT
CDR3aa: CSASRVASSYNSPLHF

j_gene: TRBJ2-5
abundance: NA
d_gene: NA
v_gene: TRBV19
CDR3nt: TGTGCCAGTAGTATCCTGGGACAGACCCAGTACTTC
CDR3aa: CASSILGQTQYF

j_gene: TRBJ1-5
abundance: many
d_gene: NA
v_gene: TRBV9
CDR3nt: TGTGCCAGCAGCGTGGGCAGGGGTAACAATCAGCCCCAGCATTTT
CDR3aa: CASSVGRGNNQPQHF

j_gene: TRBJ1-2
abundance: many
d_gene: TRBD1
v_gene: TRBV30
CDR3nt: TGTGCCTGGCGACAGGGGTTCTATGGCTACACCTTC
CDR3aa: CAWRQGFYGYTF

j_gene: TRBJ1-2
abundance: NA
d_gene: NA
v_gene: TRBV4-1
CDR3nt: TGCGCCAGCAGCCAAGATTTTAGGCAGGGCCCTGACTATGGCTACACCTTC
CDR3aa: CASSQDFRQGPDYGYTF

j_gene: TRBJ2-2
abundance: many
d_gene: NA
v_gene: TRBV19
CDR3nt: TGTGCCAGTAGTATAGCCTACACCGGGGAGCTGTTTTTT
CDR3aa: CASSIAYTGELFF

j_gene: TRBJ2-7
abundance: few
d_gene: NA
v_gene: TRBV30
CDR3nt: TGTGCCTGGAGACGGGACGTAAGTGAGCAGTACTTC
CDR3aa: CAWRRDVSEQYF

j_gene: TRBJ1-2
abundance: NA
d_gene: NA
v_gene: TRBV7-8
CDR3nt: TGTGCCAGCAGCTTAGAACGGATCTATGGCTACACCTTC
CDR3aa: CASSLERIYGYTF

j_gene: TRBJ1-6
abundance: many
d_gene: TRBD1
v_gene: TRBV5-1
CDR3nt: TGCGCCAGCAGCACGATGACAGGGGGCATGGATTCACCCCTCCACTTT
CDR3aa: CASSTMTGGMDSPLHF

j_gene: TRBJ1-5
abundance: many
d_gene: NA
v_gene: TRBV4-3
CDR3nt: TGCGCCAGCAGCCAAGAATTTGGGCAGCCCCAGCATTTT
CDR3aa: CASSQEFGQPQHF

j_gene: TRBJ2-3
abundance: few
d_gene: NA
v_gene: TRBV7-9
CDR3nt: TGTGCCAGCAGCTTTCGGCTCACAGATACGCAGTATTTT
CDR3aa: CASSFRLTDTQYF

j_gene: TRBJ2-2
abundance: NA
d_gene: NA
v_gene: TRBV9
CDR3nt: TGTGCCAGCAGCCGCACAGTGGACGGGGAGCTGTTTTTT
CDR3aa: CASSRTVDGELFF

j_gene: TRBJ1-1
abundance: many
d_gene: NA
v_gene: TRBV11-2
CDR3nt: TGTGCCAGCAGTAAAGGGCTAACACTTGAAGCTTTCTTT
CDR3aa: CASSKGLTLEAFF

j_gene: TRBJ1-4
abundance: NA
d_gene: NA
v_gene: TRBV5-1
CDR3nt: TGCGCCAGCAGCTTGGAGGATAGAGAAAAACTGTTTTTT
CDR3aa: CASSLEDREKLFF

j_gene: TRBJ1-1
abundance: many
d_gene: NA
v_gene: TRBV20-1
CDR3nt: TGCAGTGCTAGGAAACCGGGACGGAACACTGAAGCTTTCTTT
CDR3aa: CSARKPGRNTEAFF

j_gene: TRBJ2-5
abundance: NA
d_gene: NA
v_gene: TRBV7-2
CDR3nt: TGTGCCAGCAGCGCCGGCCCCGGAGAGACCCAGTACTTC
CDR3aa: CASSAGPGETQYF

j_gene: TRBJ2-5
abundance: few
d_gene: TRBD2
v_gene: TRBV10-3
CDR3nt: TGTGCCAGCAGTTTAGGTATCGAGGGAGGGCTGCCCGGGACCCAGTACTTC
CDR3aa: CASSLGIEGGLPGTQYF

j_gene: TRBJ2-7
abundance: many
d_gene: TRBD2
v_gene: TRBV12-3/TRBV12-4
CDR3nt: TGTGCCAGCAGCGCGGGGGACTACGAGCAGTACTTC
CDR3aa: CASSAGDYEQYF

j_gene: TRBJ2-7
abundance: many
d_gene: TRBD1
v_gene: TRBV7-9
CDR3nt: TGTGCCAGCAGTTCCCCAACGACAGGGGGTCACGAGCAGTACTTC
CDR3aa: CASSSPTTGGHEQYF

j_gene: TRBJ1-5
abundance: many
d_gene: NA
v_gene: TRBV10-2
CDR3nt: TGCGCCAGCAGTGAGTCGACTTGGGGGACCAATCAGCCCCAGCATTTT
CDR3aa: CASSESTWGTNQPQHF

j_gene: TRBJ1-2
abundance: NA
d_gene: NA
v_gene: TRBV10-3
CDR3nt: TGTGCCACCCGTCGAGAGGGGGGATCCTATGGCTACACCTTC
CDR3aa: CATRREGGSYGYTF

j_gene: TRBJ2-1
abundance: NA
d_gene: TRBD1
v_gene: TRBV7-9
CDR3nt: TGTGCCAGCAGCACCCGGGACAGGGAGTTTGAGCAGTTCTTC
CDR3aa: CASSTRDREFEQFF

j_gene: TRBJ1-2
abundance: NA
d_gene: TRBD1
v_gene: TRBV20-1
CDR3nt: TGCAGTGCTAAATCGGGTGGGCAGGGGGTGTATGGCTACACCTTC
CDR3aa: CSAKSGGQGVYGYTF

j_gene: TRBJ1-6
abundance: NA
d_gene: TRBD1
v_gene: TRBV13
CDR3nt: TGTGCCAGCAGCCGGGACAGTGGATCACCCCTCCACTTT
CDR3aa: CASSRDSGSPLHF

j_gene: TRBJ2-6
abundance: NA
d_gene: NA
v_gene: TRBV15
CDR3nt: TGTGCCACCAGCAGCTTAGGTCCATCTGGGGCCAACGTCCTGACTTTC
CDR3aa: CATSSLGPSGANVLTF

j_gene: TRBJ2-2
abundance: NA
d_gene: TRBD1
v_gene: TRBV11-2
CDR3nt: TGTGCCAGCAGCTTAAGACAGGGCCCGAACACCGGGGAGCTGTTTTTT
CDR3aa: CASSLRQGPNTGELFF

j_gene: TRBJ1-1
abundance: NA
d_gene: NA
v_gene: TRBV20-1
CDR3nt: TGCAGTGCTAGACCGCGGCACACTGAAGCTTTCTTT
CDR3aa: CSARPRHTEAFF

j_gene: TRBJ2-7
abundance: NA
d_gene: NA
v_gene: TRBV18
CDR3nt: TGTGCCAGCTCACAAGGACAGATCTACGAGCAGTACTTC
CDR3aa: CASSQGQIYEQYF

j_gene: TRBJ2-6
abundance: NA
d_gene: TRBD1
v_gene: TRBV7-8
CDR3nt: TGTGCCAGCAGCTTAGGCCCATTGGGACAGGGGATAGGGGCCAACGTCCTGACTTTC
CDR3aa: CASSLGPLGQGIGANVLTF

j_gene: TRBJ2-5
abundance: NA
d_gene: TRBD1
v_gene: TRBV29-1
CDR3nt: TGCAGCGTCGGGACAGGGGGGACCCAGTACTTC
CDR3aa: CSVGTGGTQYF

j_gene: TRBJ1-2
abundance: NA
d_gene: NA
v_gene: TRBV29-1
CDR3nt: TGCAGCAGTAATTCGGTAACAGGGTTCCTCTATGGCTACACCTTC
CDR3aa: CSSNSVTGFLYGYTF

j_gene: TRBJ1-6
abundance: NA
d_gene: TRBD1
v_gene: TRBV20-1
CDR3nt: TGCAGTGCTAGGGGGACAGCCAATTCACCCCTCCACTTT
CDR3aa: CSARGTANSPLHF

j_gene: TRBJ1-1
abundance: many
d_gene: NA
v_gene: TRBV9
CDR3nt: TGTGCCAGCAATAGGGGTGATGGCACTGAAGCTTTCTTT
CDR3aa: CASNRGDGTEAFF

j_gene: TRBJ2-5
abundance: NA
d_gene: NA
v_gene: TRBV24-1
CDR3nt: TGTGCCACCAGTGACCCGACCGGCCCCGGGGAGACCCAGTACTTC
CDR3aa: CATSDPTGPGETQYF

j_gene: TRBJ1-5
abundance: few
d_gene: NA
v_gene: TRBV19
CDR3nt: TGTGCCAGTACGGAGGCCGGACAGCCCCAGCATTTT
CDR3aa: CASTEAGQPQHF

j_gene: TRBJ1-5
abundance: few
d_gene: NA
v_gene: TRBV25-1
CDR3nt: TGTGCCAGCAGTGAAGGGACCTCTAGCAATCAGCCCCAGCATTTT
CDR3aa: CASSEGTSSNQPQHF